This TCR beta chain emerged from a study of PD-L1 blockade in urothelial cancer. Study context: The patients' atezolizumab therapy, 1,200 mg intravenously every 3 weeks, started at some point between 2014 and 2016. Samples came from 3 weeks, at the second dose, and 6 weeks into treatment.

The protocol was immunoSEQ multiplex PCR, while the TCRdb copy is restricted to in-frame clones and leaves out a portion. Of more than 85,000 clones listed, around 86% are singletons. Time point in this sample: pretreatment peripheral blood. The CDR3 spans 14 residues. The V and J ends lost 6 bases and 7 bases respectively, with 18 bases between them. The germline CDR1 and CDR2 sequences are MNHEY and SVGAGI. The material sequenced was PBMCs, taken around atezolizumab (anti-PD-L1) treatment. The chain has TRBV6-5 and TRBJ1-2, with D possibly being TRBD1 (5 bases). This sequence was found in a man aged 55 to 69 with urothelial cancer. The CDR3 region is CASRISRVQGGYTF. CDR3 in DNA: TGTGCCAGCAGAATAAGCAGGGTTCAGGGTGGCTACACCTTC.